This T cell receptor beta chain was profiled in a study of blood T cell repertoires in COVID-19. Across the whole study: Sites in the United States, Italy and Spain provided acute and convalescent COVID-19 samples. Sources were T cells, B-cell-depleted T cells, or PBMCs; the material itself was cDNA or gDNA.

The recovered donors of Cohort 3 showed two negative PCRs, clearance, or symptom resolution. As originally analysed: Amplification of reference gene primers was used by the study to estimate nucleated cell counts. Some clones are missing from TCRdb's copy, which holds only in-frame ones; the method was immunoSEQ multiplex PCR. That table supplies the V and J calls and clone size; D and trimming were determined from the DNA. The table includes about 380,000 clones, about 88% detected once. The source of this sequence is a woman aged 25 to 39 who had recovered from COVID-19. Sequencing was done on a sample of PBMCs or T cells enriched from blood (not recorded which).

This chain's CDR3 is CASSPTNTDTQYF. Written as DNA, the CDR3 is TGTGCCAGCAGTCCGACAAACACAGATACGCAGTATTTT. This chain connects TRBV27 to TRBJ2-3; no reliable D call. From germline, CDR1 is MNHEY and CDR2 SMNVEV (reference sequence). The CDR3 spans 13 residues. V was pared by 5 bases and J by 2 bases, with 8 bases between.